This T cell receptor (beta chain) was sequenced in a study of cytomegalovirus exposure and HLA in healthy donors. Overall study results and limits: About 87% or about 30% of the time was how often most TCR beta V segments were productive, according to an earlier analysis.

Use of 60 Vbeta and 13 Jbeta primers characterized the PCR. Sequencing used immunoSEQ multiplex PCR; TCRdb keeps in-frame clones, though not all of them. Counted here are 140,000 or so clones, approximately 67% occurring once; the ten biggest clones make up 6.5%. Concerning this clone itself: The antigen is undetermined.

The trim removed 2 bases at V and 5 bases at J, leaving 7 bases unmatched. Germline CDR1 and CDR2: SGHTA and FQGNSA. The CDR3 is made up of 16 amino acids. The sequenced material came from PBMCs. The rearrangement joins TRBV7-2 to TRBJ2-1, with 9 bases matching TRBD2. The TCR sequence derives from a woman aged 55-69 years in good health and CMV-seronegative. The CDR3, as DNA: TGTGCCAGCAGCTTAAGTCAAGCGGGAGGACACAATGAGCAGTTCTTC. It codes for CASSLSQAGGHNEQFF.